Shown below are 8 T cell receptor beta chains from a single sample sequenced in a study of immune evolution from preneoplasia to lung adenocarcinoma. Repertoires were generated with immunoSEQ multiplex PCR, while TCRdb's copy carries only in-frame clones and drops some. The table lists 4,500 to 5,000 clones, roughly 76% of them singletons. Source material: FFPE adjacent normal lung tissue. The receptors were gathered from a donor aged 70 or older with lung adenocarcinoma.

This clone was observed a handful of times. V gene TRBV19 combines with J gene TRBJ1-2; D is possibly TRBD1 (6 bases). Trimming shortened V by 8 bases and J by 3 bases, and 10 bases separated the two germline ends. Germline-derived CDR1 and CDR2 are LNHDA and SQIVND (reference sequence). CDR3 size: 12 residues. Here the CDR3 DNA reads TGTGCCAGTCAGGGGCCCGACTATGGCTACACCTTC. Translating gives CASQGPDYGYTF.

The count of this clone is one. V gene TRBV30 combines with J gene TRBJ1-1; TRBD1 agrees at 7 bases. Germline values: CDR1 GTSNPN, CDR2 SVGIG (reference sequence). The V and J ends lost 5 bases and 6 bases, in that order; junction bases with no gene match: 27. CDR3 length: 19 residues. This chain's CDR3 is CAWGRASGQFTTRGPEAFF. For the CDR3, the DNA is TGTGCCTGGGGACGGGCTTCGGGACAGTTTACTACACGGGGCCCTGAAGCTTTCTTT.

This clone was seen a single time. The chain recombines TRBV5-1 with TRBJ1-3; no clear D. Per the germline V gene, CDR1 is SGHRS and CDR2 is YFSETQ. The CDR3 has 16 amino acids. V dropped 4 bases and J dropped 0 bases, with 14 bases sitting between them. The CDR3 is CASSQETFDSGNTIYF. The CDR3 nucleotides are TGCGCCAGCAGCCAAGAGACGTTTGACTCTGGAAACACCATATATTTT.

The gene calls are TRBV6-1 and TRBJ2-3; D is unresolved. CDR1 and CDR2 from the germline V gene are MNHNS and SASEGT. V was pared by 6 bases and J by 0 bases, with 4 bases between. This CDR3 is built from 12 residues. DNA for the CDR3: TGTGCCAGCAGGGTCAGCACAGATACGCAGTATTTT. It translates to CASRVSTDTQYF.

This sequence joins TRBV28 and TRBJ1-2; D is perhaps TRBD1 (5 bases). Trimming took 4 bases from V and 6 from J, leaving 9 bases between them. The CDR3 extends over 12 amino acids. From germline, CDR1 is MDHEN and CDR2 SYDVKM. As DNA, the CDR3 is TGTGCCAGCAGTTCAGGACAAGATGGCTACACCTTC. This encodes CASSSGQDGYTF.

This chain links TRBV28 with TRBJ1-5; D unclear. Per the germline V gene, CDR1 is MDHEN and CDR2 is SYDVKM. The V gene lost 3 bases and the J gene lost 6 bases, with 12 bases spanning the gap. This CDR3 is 14 amino acids long. The CDR3, as DNA: TGTGCCAGCAGTTTTACGGGGTGGGGTCAGCCCCAGCATTTT. It codes for CASSFTGWGQPQHF.

The chain combines TRBV27 with TRBJ2-3; the match to TRBD2 covers 10 bases. CDR3 length: 16 amino acids. V lost 7 bases, J lost 6 bases, and 13 bases stayed unmatched. Germline loops: CDR1 MNHEY, CDR2 SMNVEV (reference sequence). This CDR3 reads CASTPGGGSGGDTQYF. The CDR3 DNA is TGTGCCAGCACGCCCGGGGGAGGTAGCGGGGGGGATACGCAGTATTTT.

This chain joins TRBV28 and TRBJ2-2; D gene uncertain. Deletions cut 3 bases from V and 5 bases from J, with 4 bases between. Germline V gene lookup returns CDR1 MDHEN and CDR2 SYDVKM. There are 12 residues in the CDR3. The DNA for the CDR3 is TGTGCCAGCAGTTTGGGTACCGGGGAGCTGTTTTTT. This translates into CASSLGTGELFF.